This T cell receptor (beta chain) originates from a study of OX40 agonist ivuxolimab in advanced cancers. Overall study context: The eligibility criteria allowed prior anti-PD-1, anti-PD-L1 or anti-CTLA-4 therapy, and around 40% had some. Overall study findings and caveats: Clonal expansion was among the lowest in partial responders at 0.1-3.0 mg/kg, especially CD8+. Several nonresponders also turned out to have low normalized T-cell clonal expansion.

Assay used: immunoSEQ multiplex PCR; TCRdb lists only in-frame clones, some missing. This table has about 20,000 clones, around nine tenths appearing once. Comments on this clone: What it binds is not known.

Researchers took blood at baseline, on cycle 4 day 1, and on cycle 7 day 1. The V gene lost 3 bases and the J gene lost 7 bases, with 12 bases spanning the gap. This CDR3 contains 13 residues. Germline-derived CDR1 and CDR2 are KGHSH and LQKENI. This clonotype originated in an adult with an advanced solid tumor such as melanoma, head and neck, liver or kidney cancer. This chain links TRBV18 with TRBJ1-2; D might be TRBD1 (6 bases). This specimen consisted of CD4+ or CD8+ T cells sorted from blood, obtained in a trial of the OX40 agonist ivuxolimab. CDR3 loop: CASSPTDSPGYTF. CDR3 sequence (DNA): TGTGCCAGCTCACCGACGGACAGCCCTGGCTACACCTTC.